The rows below give T cell receptor beta chains drawn from one sample of a study of T cells after yellow fever vaccination. Each CDR3 protein is one row after TCRdb ran MiXCR on the 5' RACE reads. The table lists a few hundred thousand distinct CDR3 sequences, about 4% of them singletons, with around 25% in the top ten. The sequencing used PBMCs, collected 5 days after the yellow fever booster vaccination. The receptors stem from a man aged 18 to 30 who received the YFV17D yellow fever vaccine. Both conserved end residues are part of each CDR3.

v_gene: TRBV5-1; CDR3aa: CASSAPVAGAPTDTQYF
v_gene: TRBV15; CDR3aa: CATSGTGGNQPQHF
v_gene: TRBV7-9; CDR3aa: CASSSGTADSNQPQHF
v_gene: TRBV5-1; CDR3aa: CASSADREYGYTF
v_gene: TRBV2; CDR3aa: CASSEALRGQYF
v_gene: TRBV28; CDR3aa: CASKAGWNQPQHF
v_gene: TRBV6-2/TRBV6-3; CDR3aa: CASSYKAGGTNTGELFF
v_gene: TRBV27; CDR3aa: CASRGGGYNQPQHF
v_gene: TRBV13; CDR3aa: CASSLDWEETQYF
v_gene: TRBV7-9; CDR3aa: CASSSYRVSEAFF
v_gene: TRBV10-3; CDR3aa: CAISNSGGGYTF
v_gene: TRBV28; CDR3aa: CASRYMGTLYGYTF
v_gene: TRBV6-6; CDR3aa: CASSQTIGQGRPEAFF
v_gene: TRBV29-1; CDR3aa: CSVPPRVGDTQYF
v_gene: TRBV30; CDR3aa: CAWSVGGPQHF
v_gene: TRBV7-2; CDR3aa: CASSSYNNYGYTF
v_gene: TRBV10-3; CDR3aa: CAIGGQLQETQYF
v_gene: TRBV12-3/TRBV12-4; CDR3aa: CASSLSGTGFGYTF
v_gene: TRBV7-7; CDR3aa: CASSSSPGTHNTQYF
v_gene: TRBV6-5; CDR3aa: CASTGTVDNEQFF
v_gene: TRBV4-1; CDR3aa: CASSPRVSRGIYNEQFF
v_gene: TRBV5-1; CDR3aa: CASGDRDNSPLHF
v_gene: TRBV15; CDR3aa: CATSRGRNRGTSTDTQYF
v_gene: TRBV5-1; CDR3aa: CASSPGRGSETQYF
v_gene: TRBV9; CDR3aa: CASSVVGTLVAEAFF
v_gene: TRBV5-1; CDR3aa: CASGTANTEAFF
v_gene: TRBV19; CDR3aa: CAISNWDSPFKDTQYF
v_gene: TRBV7-9; CDR3aa: CASSLNGDRVGETQYF
v_gene: TRBV7-2; CDR3aa: CASSLVGGGYNSPLHF
v_gene: TRBV6-5; CDR3aa: CASSYVSSTTEAFF
v_gene: TRBV20-1; CDR3aa: CSALHRDSPLGGLFF
v_gene: TRBV6-6; CDR3aa: CASSYGYGYNSPLHF
v_gene: TRBV27; CDR3aa: CASRFQAWGTDTQYF
v_gene: TRBV18; CDR3aa: CASSGGWGASGEDEQFF
v_gene: TRBV7-9; CDR3aa: CASSVTGGVTEAFF
v_gene: TRBV7-8; CDR3aa: CASSPGDWVYGYTF
v_gene: TRBV7-2; CDR3aa: CASSLDGIKQYF
v_gene: TRBV4-1; CDR3aa: CASSQPPGQGAVGYTF
v_gene: TRBV20-1; CDR3aa: CSAKTNTGELFF
v_gene: TRBV7-2; CDR3aa: CASSLAMGARGYTF
v_gene: TRBV3-1; CDR3aa: CASSPTSGAETQYF
v_gene: TRBV28; CDR3aa: CASLTGGTEAFF
v_gene: TRBV19; CDR3aa: CASSIGGPYGYTF
v_gene: TRBV30; CDR3aa: CAWSTTDYEQYF
v_gene: TRBV5-1; CDR3aa: CASSLAGLNTGELFF
v_gene: TRBV5-1; CDR3aa: CASSLAGSVLSQYF
v_gene: TRBV28; CDR3aa: CASSSYGATTYNEQFF
v_gene: TRBV6-5; CDR3aa: CASRRDTIYGYTF
v_gene: TRBV5-1; CDR3aa: CASSSRGGFQETQYF
v_gene: TRBV5-4; CDR3aa: CASSKAGRAEGNEQFF
v_gene: TRBV6-4; CDR3aa: CATKEVPGQRLESTDTQYF